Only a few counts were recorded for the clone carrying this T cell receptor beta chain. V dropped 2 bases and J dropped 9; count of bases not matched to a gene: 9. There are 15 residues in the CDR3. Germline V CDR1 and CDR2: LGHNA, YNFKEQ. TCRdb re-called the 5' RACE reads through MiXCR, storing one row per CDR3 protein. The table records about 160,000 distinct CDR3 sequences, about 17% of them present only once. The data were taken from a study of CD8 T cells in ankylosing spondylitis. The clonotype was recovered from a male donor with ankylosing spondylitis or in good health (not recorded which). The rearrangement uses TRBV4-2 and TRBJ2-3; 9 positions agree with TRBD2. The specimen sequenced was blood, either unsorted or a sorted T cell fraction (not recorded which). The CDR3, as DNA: TGTGCCAGCAGCCAACACATGGCGGGAGGGGGAACGCAGTATTTT. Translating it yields CASSQHMAGGGTQYF.